This TCR beta chain was recorded in a study of blood T cells in healthy people across ages. Study information: Every two T cells gave about one barcoded beta molecule via template switching.

Together with a sample-barcoded 5' primer, a J-beta primer mix was included in a second PCR lasting roughly 6 to 12 cycles. Each cDNA molecule, via a template-switch adaptor with 12 random nucleotides, was tagged. TCRdb fed the 5' RACE reads into MiXCR, producing one record per CDR3 protein. This repertoire shows 800,000 to 950,000 distinct CDR3 sequences, roughly 35% found once; its top ten account for approximately 12%. The CDR3 totals 14 residues. Germline V gene lookup returns CDR1 SGHTA and CDR2 FQGNSA. V was clipped by 5 bases and J by 1 base, with 8 bases between them. The sample consisted of blood. The gene calls are TRBV7-2 and TRBJ2-2, with a weak D call TRBD2 (5 bases). The receptor was isolated from a man younger than 35 in good health. CDR3 in DNA: TGTGCCAGCAGCGGAGGAGAGAACACCGGGGAGCTGTTTTTT. Amino acid sequence: CASSGGENTGELFF.